This T cell receptor (beta chain) was observed in a study of blood T cells in healthy people across ages. It was with a sample-barcoded 5' primer and a J-beta primer mix that a second PCR of roughly 7 to 12 cycles was run. TCRdb reprocessed the 5' RACE reads via MiXCR and lists one record per CDR3 protein. This table has 870,000 or so distinct CDR3 sequences, under 30% appearing once. This clonotype was observed a few times. The ends lost 1 base at V and 5 bases at J; junction bases unmatched: 6. This CDR3 is 15 amino acids long. CDR1 SGHTA and CDR2 FQGNSA come from the germline V gene. The sequence came from a woman of 80 years or more in good health. The sample consisted of blood. The chain combines TRBV7-2 with TRBJ2-5; 8 nucleotides match TRBD2. This chain's CDR3 is CASSLDRTSWETQYF. As DNA, the CDR3 is TGTGCCAGCAGCTTAGACCGGACTAGCTGGGAGACCCAGTACTTC.